What follows describes a single T cell receptor beta chain. Its antigen is currently not known. It has no much larger one-base neighbor in the sample; base qualities were not kept. In light of the paper, this sample's time point label describes: newly diagnosed GD, antithyroid drugs for less than 3 months. RNA was extracted from PBMCs in TRIzol for both TCR sequencing and RNA sequencing. Graves' disease was diagnosed according to American Thyroid Association guidelines. Patients for the study were recruited at an endocrinology department in Xi'an, China. Each patient gave about 8.1 milliliters of peripheral blood, collected in an EDTA anticoagulant tube. Ficoll Paque Plus density gradient separation was used to isolate PBMCs, and no additional T cell sorting was done. RNA quality was checked with an Agilent 2100 Bioanalyzer and agarose gel, and concentration with a NanoDrop 2000. CDR1 and CDR2, looked up from the germline V gene (reference sequence), are SEHNR and FQNEAQ. Including the terminal cysteine and phenylalanine, the CDR3 comprises 11 residues. This entry keeps only the CDR3 DNA: 33 bases, framed from base 1. Trimming takes 3 bases from V and 7 bases from J, and the germline ends sit 7 bases apart.

Library preparation used multiplex PCR. The instrument was an Illumina HiSeq 4000. CDR3 regions were amplified by Arm-PCR with iRepertoire HTBI primers to construct TCR beta libraries. Before sequencing, the PCR products underwent gel purification. Regarding the original processing steps: Across samples, approximately 68 TRBV and roughly 13 TRBJ segments were identified and used for gene usage analysis of CDR3 amino acid clonotypes. COPE and FqMerger were used to merge filtered high-quality paired reads into contigs. BLAST was used to align contigs to the IMGT TRBV, TRBD and TRBJ reference genes, and CDR3 was defined following IMGT. Highly expanded clones were defined as clonotypes with a frequency above 0.1%. Shannon entropy served as the measure of repertoire diversity, while the Gini coefficient captured V-J evenness. Public clonotypes were defined as clonotypes shared by more than one individual. Starting from the raw public reads, TCRdb applied fastp trimming at Q25, assembled clones with MiXCR and retained in-frame beta chains. Entries are consolidated by CDR3 protein sequence, retaining the most common genes and DNA. Here the V and J calls rest on TCRdb's processing, not on the authors' analysis. Within this sample are about 500,000 distinct CDR3 sequences, with about a sixth of them counted one time only. The ten top clones hold 10% to 15% of the sample.

This specimen comes from a study of regulatory T cells in long-lasting Graves disease (dated by TCRdb to the early 2020s). Study-wide context: Patients with newly diagnosed Graves' disease had been on antithyroid drugs for under 3 months. The study was registered as a clinical trial and conducted in China. Peripheral blood TCR sequencing and RNA sequencing compared persistent Graves' disease patients with newly diagnosed Graves' disease patients. TCR sequencing covered about 13 persistent and around 20 newly diagnosed Graves' disease patients, 33 samples in total. Broad study findings and their caveats: Persistent disease showed preferential use of TRBV28, TRBJ1-2 and TRBJ2-5, whereas newly diagnosed disease favored TRBV20-1 and TRBJ2-1. The authors acknowledged the small sample size as a limitation that may reduce accuracy. Persistent Graves' disease patients showed lower TCR Shannon entropy and fewer highly expanded clones than newly diagnosed patients, suggesting clonal expansion. Only peripheral blood was studied, because thyroid tissue, the primary lesion, was inaccessible. A larger number of public clonotypes was shared among persistent patients (about 2,700) than among newly diagnosed patients (more than 850). Sequencing and analysis were limited to the TCR beta chain.

The sample was also reused in another study, on T cells in Graves' hyperthyroidism and ophthalmopathy. The second study reports: Stable Graves' hyperthyroidism was defined as the absence of progression to ophthalmopathy over 18 months of follow-up. The hyperthyroidism patients were between 18 and 65 years old and newly diagnosed, with a disease duration of less than 2 months. Exclusion was applied to patients with uncontrolled infections, other autoimmune diseases, pregnancy or lactation. Diagnoses were established on the basis of clinical symptoms, serum thyroxine and TRAb, thyroid ultrasound, and orbital computed tomography. For the first round of RT-PCR on the TCR CDR3, the HTBI primer set was used together with the Qiagen OneStep RT-PCR kit. Most expanded thyroid clonotypes (frequency above 0.001) were also detected in blood, suggesting blood repertoires may reflect thyroid immune responses. A model built on a 13 V-J signature distinguished ophthalmopathy from stable hyperthyroidism, reaching about 88% sensitivity and about 81% specificity in cross-validation and 80%/75% in testing. In validation, the model predicted progression to ophthalmopathy with around 71% sensitivity and roughly 72% specificity, a median of 6.5 months before onset. TCR V-J signatures able to tell the groups apart were searched for in a discovery cohort of more than 90 patients, of whom approximately 40 had Graves' ophthalmopathy and roughly 58 had stable Graves' hyperthyroidism. Whether ophthalmopathy could be predicted prospectively was tested in an independent validation cohort made up of 18 hyperthyroidism patients plus 17 patients who later progressed to ophthalmopathy. The roughly 91 discovery patients were randomly divided into training and test sets at a 7:3 ratio. Thyroid tissue and blood T-cell repertoires from several Graves' hyperthyroidism patients were also compared in the study. Once sampling was done, hyperthyroidism patients were given methimazole at a starting dose of 30 mg daily, whereas ophthalmopathy patients were given high-dose intravenous methylprednisolone. Libraries were constructed in a second round of multiplex PCR, after which size selection and purification were performed. Sequencing of the libraries was done on an Illumina HiSeq2000 using paired-end 100 bp reads. Raw data were processed with SOAPnuke, discarding reads with adapters, uncalled bases, mean Phred below 15, or no exact constant-primer or identifier match. High-quality paired reads were merged with COPE v1.2.5, and unique nucleotide sequences were defined as clonotypes. MiTCR v1.1 was used to align the clonotypes against IMGT TRBV, TRBD and TRBJ reference segments. The analysis was restricted to V-J combinations with a frequency above 0.0001, which together covered 99.2% of the repertoires. A TCS score was defined as the ratio between F50 (clonal expansion) and ExV (chaos), using BLOSUM62-based TCRdist between CDR3 peptides within each V-J. Welch's t-statistics and random forest reduced roughly 540 V-J features to fewer than 15, which were used in a naive Bayes classifier (R e1071). No statistical method was used to fix the sample size in advance, and group allocation was not hidden from the investigators. According to the paper, TCR Vbeta CDR3 sequencing was carried out on about 140 peripheral blood samples, which came from 40 to 45 ophthalmopathy, around 74 hyperthyroidism and roughly 17 progressor patients.

The chain is made from TRBV7-9 and TRBJ2-7, with the D segment identity uncertain. Sequenced material: peripheral blood mononuclear cells (PBMCs), taken at new diagnosis, from a patient treated with antithyroid drugs. This receptor was obtained from a man aged 40-55 years with Graves disease. Donor details come from another sample of the same person, matched by shared clones. In nucleotide form, the sequence is TGTGCCAGCAGCTTGAAAGTTGAGCAGTACTTC. It translates to CASSLKVEQYF. Beyond the CDR3, the reference TRBV7-9 and TRBJ2-7 genes provide the residues; the full variable domain reads: DTGVSQNPRHKITKRGQNVTFRCDPISEHNRLYWYRQTLGQGPEFLTYFQNEAQLEKSRLLSDRFSAERPKGSFSTLEIQRTEQGDSAMYLCASSLKVEQYFGPGTRLTVT.